Following are 21 T cell receptor beta chains from one sample sequenced in a study of identical twins. TCRdb used MiXCR to reprocess the 5' RACE reads, holding one entry per CDR3 protein. The table lists around 470,000 distinct CDR3 sequences, over 12% of them singletons, with approximately 0.52% in the top ten. These data also featured in a second study, about yellow fever vaccine responses in identical twins.

Sequenced sample: CD4+ T cells sorted from blood. The receptors come from a woman aged 18-35 years in good health.

The sample holds a few counts of this clonotype. The V gene is TRBV20-1, the J gene TRBJ2-7; 7 bases align to TRBD1. The CDR3 runs 14 residues. CDR1 DFQATT and CDR2 SNEGSKA come from the germline V gene (reference sequence). J lost 2 bases, V lost 5 bases, and 9 bases had no gene match. The CDR3 protein is CSALIEGAAYEQYF. The CDR3 nucleotides read TGCAGTGCTCTCATTGAGGGGGCTGCCTACGAGCAGTACTTC.

The chain links TRBV15 to TRBJ1-4; perhaps TRBD1 as D (6 bases). V was pared by 2 bases and J by 0 bases, with 16 bases between. Germline lookup yields CDR1 LNHNV and CDR2 YYDKDF (reference sequence). CDR3 length: 18 residues. The CDR3: CATSRTTTGIATNEKLFF. DNA of the CDR3: TGTGCCACCAGCAGAACCACAACAGGGATTGCAACTAATGAAAAACTGTTTTTT.

This clonotype was found a few times. This chain connects TRBV5-5 to TRBJ2-5; 12 bases line up with TRBD2. The germline CDR1 and CDR2 sequences are SGHKS and YYEKEE (reference sequence). V lost 3 bases to trimming and J lost 2 bases; unmatched junction nucleotides: 8. This CDR3 spans 17 amino acids. Written as DNA, the CDR3 is TGTGCCAGCAGCTCTGGGACTAGCGGGTCCTTACAAGAGACCCAGTACTTC. It is translated as CASSSGTSGSLQETQYF.

J is TRBJ2-5 and V is TRBV9; 8 bases are a match to TRBD2. CDR3 size: 17 residues. Germline assignment: CDR1 SGDLS and CDR2 YYNGEE. V gave up 0 bases and J gave up 2 bases; unmatched junction bases: 9. For the CDR3, the DNA is TGTGCCAGCAGCGTAGGCCAAAGCGGGAGCCTTCAAGAGACCCAGTACTTC. Translated, it gives CASSVGQSGSLQETQYF.

This clonotype was observed at least ten times. The rearrangement joins TRBV5-1 to TRBJ2-3, with 13 bases identical to TRBD2. Per germline, CDR1 SGHRS and CDR2 YFSETQ. V was clipped by 4 bases and J by 1 base; unmatched bases: 3. The CDR3 sequence is 16 residues long. The CDR3 reads CASSQTSGRRTDTQYF. CDR3 DNA: TGCGCCAGCAGCCAGACTAGCGGGAGGCGCACAGATACGCAGTATTTT.

The rearrangement links TRBV7-2 to TRBJ2-1, with D possibly being TRBD1 (6 bases). CDR1 and CDR2 (germline): SGHTA, FQGNSA. V dropped 5 bases and J dropped 10 bases, with 21 bases sitting between them. The CDR3 loop spans 15 amino acids. CDR3 coding DNA: TGTGCCAGCAGCCGAACCCCAGGGGTAACAAGAGAGCAGTTCTTC. Its protein is CASSRTPGVTREQFF.

V usage is TRBV9 and J usage is TRBJ2-2; perhaps TRBD2 as D (6 bases). The CDR3 contains 17 residues. The germline V gene encodes CDR1 SGDLS and CDR2 YYNGEE. Trimming removed 4 bases at V and 5 bases at J, with 21 bases between. The CDR3 region has the DNA TGTGCCAGCAGCCCCCGAGGGTGGGGGGAGCTAACCGGGGAGCTGTTTTTT. This translates into CASSPRGWGELTGELFF.

This clonotype was observed many times. The chain uses TRBV10-3 and TRBJ2-7; tentatively, D is TRBD1 (6 bases). V lost 2 bases and J lost 0, with 17 bases in between. The CDR3 length is 17 residues. Germline CDR1 reads ENHRY; CDR2 reads SYGVKD. The CDR3: CAISETPRTGSSYEQYF. Here the CDR3 DNA reads TGTGCCATCAGTGAGACCCCACGCACAGGGAGCTCCTACGAGCAGTACTTC.

This clonotype has more than one count but fewer than ten. The rearrangement uses TRBV6-1 and TRBJ1-1; TRBD1 might be the D (5 bases). The CDR3 is 12 amino acids. Germline CDR1 MNHNS, CDR2 SASEGT. The V gene lost 6 bases and the J gene lost 7 bases, with 12 bases spanning the gap. The CDR3 DNA is TGTGCCAGCAGGATTACAGGAGTTGAAGCTTTCTTT. Encoded protein: CASRITGVEAFF.

This clonotype occurred many times. The chain recombines TRBV12-3 or TRBV12-4 with TRBJ1-2, with TRBD1 identical over 8 bases. CDR3 size: 13 residues. The J segment lost 6 bases and the V segment lost 5 bases, leaving 5 bases of the junction unmatched. CDR3: CASSHRQGNGYTF. The CDR3 coding sequence is TGTGCCAGCAGTCACCGACAGGGGAATGGCTACACCTTC.

In this sample, this clonotype turned up a few times. V gene TRBV25-1 combines with J gene TRBJ2-2; no definite D call. The CDR3 runs 13 residues. With 4 bases removed from V and 5 bases from J, the gap between germline ends came to 8 bases. Per the germline V gene, CDR1 is MGHDK and CDR2 is SYGVNS. The CDR3 loop is CASSGQSTGELFF. The DNA of the CDR3 is TGTGCCAGCAGTGGGCAGAGTACCGGGGAGCTGTTTTTT.

This clonotype was seen more than once but under ten times. The V gene is TRBV24-1, the J gene TRBJ2-2; weak D call: TRBD1 (6 bases). There are 15 residues in the CDR3. Deletions cut 4 bases from V and 8 bases from J, with 16 bases between. CDR1 is KGHDR and CDR2 is SFDVKD in the germline V gene. The CDR3 nucleotides read TGTGCCACCAGTGACCCCGGCCGACAGGCAGGGGAGCTGTTTTTT. Translating it yields CATSDPGRQAGELFF.

There are a few counts of this clonotype. The chain uses TRBV18 and TRBJ1-5; TRBD1 matches at 9 bases. The CDR3 has 15 amino acids. The V gene end was trimmed by 3 bases and the J gene end by 4 bases; junction bases not matched to a gene: 4. The germline V gene encodes CDR1 KGHSH and CDR2 LQKENI. As DNA, the CDR3 is TGTGCCAGCTCACCCGCAGGGACAGGGAATCAGCCCCAGCATTTT. It translates to CASSPAGTGNQPQHF.

This clonotype was picked up many times. The rearrangement links TRBV20-1 to TRBJ1-1; a possible D gene is TRBD1 (6 bases). CDR3 size: 14 residues. V lost 2 bases to trimming and J lost 6 bases, with 16 bases between them. The germline CDR1 and CDR2 sequences are DFQATT and SNEGSKA (reference sequence). CDR3 nucleotides: TGCAGTGCTAGATTCCTACAGGGCGTCCCTGAAGCTTTCTTT. Translating it yields CSARFLQGVPEAFF.

CDR3 protein: CASSLVVGPGSTDTQYF. The CDR3 coding sequence is TGTGCCAGCAGCTTGGTGGTAGGGCCAGGGAGCACAGATACGCAGTATTTT. The chain carries TRBV5-6 and TRBJ2-3; weak D call: TRBD1 (5 bases). This CDR3 contains 17 residues. Germline V gives CDR1 SGHDT, CDR2 YYEEEE. V was pared by 0 bases and J by 0 bases, with 14 bases between.

This clonotype was found a few times. J is TRBJ1-1 and V is TRBV6-5; D unclear. V lost 0 bases and J 5 bases, leaving 7 bases between the germline ends. CDR3 length: 13 amino acids. Germline V lookup: CDR1 MNHEY, CDR2 SVGAGI. For the CDR3, the DNA is TGTGCCAGCAGTTACTCTACGTGGACTGAAGCTTTCTTT. Translated: CASSYSTWTEAFF.

There are a few counts of this clonotype. This chain connects TRBV11-3 to TRBJ2-1; 12 bases are shared with TRBD2. Trimming at V came to 1 base and at J to 9 bases, leaving 7 bases not matched to a gene. From germline, CDR1 is SGHNT and CDR2 YENEEA. The CDR3 is 16 amino acids. CDR3 DNA sequence: TGTGCCAGCAGCTTAGCGGCTAGCGGGAGGGCCGGTGAGCAGTTCTTC. Translated, it gives CASSLAASGRAGEQFF.

The rearrangement links TRBV7-2 to TRBJ2-7, with 13 nucleotides matching TRBD2. The germline V gene encodes CDR1 SGHTA and CDR2 FQGNSA. V was clipped by 3 bases and J by 2 bases; unmatched bases: 4. This CDR3 has 16 amino acids. DNA for the CDR3: TGTGCCAGCAGCTTCCTGACTAGCGGGGGGACCTACGAGCAGTACTTC. This codes for CASSFLTSGGTYEQYF. Drawing the rest from reference TRBV7-2 and TRBJ2-7, the complete variable domain is GAGVSQSPSNKVTEKGKDVELRCDPISGHTALYWYRQSLGQGLEFLIYFQGNSAPDKSGLPSDRFSAERTGGSVSTLTIQRTQQEDSAVYLCASSFLTSGGTYEQYFGPGTRLTVT.

This chain uses TRBV6-1 with TRBJ2-5, with D unresolved. The CDR3 length is 13 residues. With 2 bases removed from V and 2 bases from J, the gap between germline ends came to 6 bases. The germline V gene has CDR1 MNHNS and CDR2 SASEGT. CDR3 in amino acids: CASSEKFQETQYF. The CDR3 DNA is TGTGCCAGCAGTGAAAAGTTTCAAGAGACCCAGTACTTC.

This chain links TRBV27 with TRBJ2-7, with 7 bases lining up with TRBD1. Trimming cost V 6 bases and J 2 bases; bases outside gene matches: 7. The V gene's germline CDR1 is MNHEY and CDR2 SMNVEV (reference sequence). This CDR3 is built from 14 residues. The DNA for the CDR3 is TGTGCCAGCAGCAGGGACAGAATTACCTACGAGCAGTACTTC. Amino acid sequence: CASSRDRITYEQYF.

The chain recombines TRBV25-1 with TRBJ2-1; D ambiguous. The ends were cut back, 2 bases at V and 4 bases at J, with 18 bases in the middle. Germline V lookup: CDR1 MGHDK, CDR2 SYGVNS. This CDR3 has 17 amino acids. DNA for the CDR3: TGTGCCAGCAGTGAACTGGGCCGGTCCAGCATGTACAATGAGCAGTTCTTC. Translation gives CASSELGRSSMYNEQFF.